This T cell receptor (beta chain) was recovered during a study of shared clonotypes between healthy human individuals. Trimming left V 7 bases short and J 7 bases short, with 23 bases between. The germline V gene encodes CDR1 MNHNS and CDR2 SASEGT. This CDR3 comprises 15 residues. In replicate PCRs of unsorted PBMC, approximately 310 ng DNA, around 30,000 T cell genomes, was used. Assay: immunoSEQ multiplex PCR; the TCRdb copy retains only in-frame clones and omits some. The profile shows around 500,000 clones, around 80% of them singletons. In this sample, this clone turned up once. V gene TRBV6-1 combines with J gene TRBJ2-7; either TRBD1 or TRBD2 may fit D (6 bases each). The sequence derives from a middle-aged woman in good health. Some clones in this sample may be carry-over from other donors' samples. Sequenced input: PBMCs. This CDR3 is CASKRRGDGGLEQYF. The CDR3 nucleotides are TGTGCCAGCAAAAGGAGGGGGGACGGGGGATTGGAGCAGTACTTC.